A selection of T cell receptor beta chains follows, all from one sample in a study of T cell clones after liver transplantation. Produced via immunoSEQ multiplex PCR; TCRdb's table is partial and in-frame only. The profile shows 70,000 or so clones, over 85% of them singletons. The sequencing here drew on CD4+ T cells from blood, taken before liver transplant. These receptors originate from a human donor who received a liver transplant. Both conserved end residues are part of each CDR3. The order of the fields is clone size, D gene, V gene, J gene, CDR3 protein, CDR3 DNA. A D gene is named only where the DNA matches it firmly. The size field is filled for only some rows; it gives once, few, many or a size class.

-	-	TRBV9	TRBJ1-1	CASSVDWNTEAFF	TGTGCCAGCAGCGTGGATTGGAACACTGAAGCTTTCTTT
-	TRBD1	TRBV28	TRBJ2-3	CASRSPGQATTDTQYF	TGTGCCAGCAGGTCCCCGGGACAGGCTACCACAGATACGCAGTATTTT
-	-	TRBV6-5	TRBJ2-7	CASSQGRPGGSEQYF	TGTGCCAGCAGTCAAGGCCGCCCCGGCGGATCCGAGCAGTACTTC
-	TRBD1	TRBV4-1	TRBJ1-1	CASSQEGRGRDGNTEAFF	TGCGCCAGCAGCCAAGAGGGCAGGGGGCGGGATGGGAACACTGAAGCTTTCTTT
-	-	TRBV9	TRBJ2-2	CASSPRLASTGELFF	TGTGCCAGCAGCCCCCGGCTAGCGAGCACCGGGGAGCTGTTTTTT
-	-	TRBV7-8	TRBJ1-3	CASSRRVGTKSGNTIYF	TGTGCCAGCAGCAGACGGGTAGGGACCAAGTCTGGAAACACCATATATTTT
-	-	TRBV7-2	TRBJ1-1	CASSLGGAGTEAFF	TGTGCCAGCAGCTTAGGGGGGGCCGGCACTGAAGCTTTCTTT
-	-	TRBV11-3	TRBJ2-7	CASSLDRAGAWEQYF	TGTGCCAGCAGCTTAGATCGGGCAGGGGCGTGGGAGCAGTACTTC
-	TRBD2	TRBV9	TRBJ2-1	CASSVVGTSGRGGYEQFF	TGTGCCAGCAGCGTAGTAGGGACTAGCGGGAGAGGAGGCTATGAGCAGTTCTTC
-	-	TRBV23-1	TRBJ2-5	CASNRTCFQQETQYF	TGCGCCAGCAATAGGACCTGTTTCCAGCAAGAGACCCAGTACTTC
-	TRBD2	TRBV29-1	TRBJ2-1	CSVLAGGRSYNEQFF	TGCAGCGTTTTAGCGGGAGGGCGATCCTACAATGAGCAGTTCTTC
once	-	TRBV7-2	TRBJ1-2	CASSQLGGPSNNGYTF	TGTGCCAGCAGCCAACTCGGAGGACCATCTAACAATGGCTACACCTTC
-	-	TRBV4-2	TRBJ2-1	CASSGESEQFF	TGTGCCAGCAGCGGTGAGAGTGAGCAGTTCTTC
-	-	TRBV6-6	TRBJ2-7	CASSFPSGEPFF	TGTGCCAGCAGTTTCCCTTCGGGGGAGCCTTTCTTC
-	TRBD2	TRBV29-1	TRBJ2-7	CSVGGLRLAGGKSYEQYF	TGCAGCGTTGGGGGCCTGCGACTAGCGGGAGGGAAATCCTACGAGCAGTACTTC
-	TRBD1	TRBV5-8	TRBJ2-5	CASSLWTGGGKTQYF	TGTGCCAGCAGCCTCTGGACAGGGGGTGGGAAGACCCAGTACTTC
-	-	TRBV29-1	TRBJ2-1	CSVEESGTGAYYNEQFF	TGCAGCGTTGAAGAGTCGGGCACGGGAGCCTACTACAATGAGCAGTTCTTC
-	TRBD2	TRBV2	TRBJ2-1	CASVLMREGRDEQFF	TGTGCCAGCGTGCTAATGCGGGAGGGCCGAGATGAGCAGTTCTTC
-	TRBD2	TRBV15	TRBJ2-1	CATSRVSGRPGNEQFF	TGTGCCACCAGCAGAGTTAGCGGGAGGCCCGGCAATGAGCAGTTCTTC
-	-	TRBV7-9	TRBJ1-2	CASSHNPKGTPTMQF	TGTGCCAGCAGCCACAACCCAAAGGGGACCCCCACGATGCAGTTC
few	TRBD1	TRBV19	TRBJ1-1	CASRGTGGTGSTEAFF	TGTGCCAGTAGGGGGACAGGGGGGACCGGGAGCACTGAAGCTTTCTTT
once	TRBD1	TRBV7-9	TRBJ2-7	CASSLNRGEHYEQYF	TGTGCCAGCAGCTTAAACAGGGGGGAACACTACGAGCAGTACTTC
-	-	TRBV5-1	TRBJ2-1	CASSFPRGSYNEQFF	TGCGCCAGCAGCTTCCCGCGGGGCTCCTACAATGAGCAGTTCTTC
-	TRBD1	TRBV13	TRBJ2-7	CASSLRLGQEYF	TGTGCCAGCAGCTTACGGTTGGGACAGGAGTACTTC
-	TRBD2	TRBV5-1	TRBJ2-7	CASSSLPTSGESYEQYF	TGCGCCAGCAGCTCCCTCCCCACTAGCGGCGAATCCTACGAGCAGTACTTC
-	-	TRBV5-1	TRBJ2-5	CASKETQYF	TGCGCCAGCAAGGAGACCCAGTACTTC
-	-	TRBV19	TRBJ1-1	CASSRNFGAEAFF	TGTGCCAGTAGTCGGAACTTTGGGGCTGAAGCTTTCTTT
-	-	TRBV15	TRBJ2-1	CATSRDSALNEQFF	TGTGCCACCAGCAGGGACTCCGCCCTCAATGAGCAGTTCTTC
once	-	TRBV5-4	TRBJ2-1	CASSFESGGLVEQFF	TGTGCCAGCAGCTTTGAATCTGGGGGTCTGGTTGAGCAGTTCTTC
-	-	TRBV25-1	TRBJ1-1	CASSLTKDTEAFF	TGTGCCAGCAGCCTGACAAAGGACACTGAAGCTTTCTTT
-	-	TRBV28	TRBJ1-1	CASSYRVNTEAFF	TGTGCCAGCAGCTACAGGGTTAACACTGAAGCTTTCTTT
-	TRBD2	TRBV7-8	TRBJ2-1	CASSPVTIAIAGTSYNEQFF	TGTGCCAGCAGCCCAGTGACTATAGCTATAGCGGGTACCTCCTACAATGAGCAGTTCTTC
-	TRBD2	TRBV9	TRBJ2-1	CASSRTSGTYNEQFF	TGTGCCAGCAGCCGGACTAGCGGGACCTACAATGAGCAGTTCTTC
-	TRBD1	TRBV5-6	TRBJ1-1	CASSLGQGAGGTEAFF	TGTGCCAGCAGCCTCGGACAGGGGGCAGGAGGCACTGAAGCTTTCTTT
-	-	TRBV29-1	TRBJ2-7	CSVAGDEQYF	TGCAGCGTTGCCGGGGACGAGCAGTACTTC
-	TRBD2	TRBV5-4	TRBJ2-1	CASSRLAGDNEQFF	TGTGCCAGCAGCCGACTAGCGGGAGACAATGAGCAGTTCTTC
-	-	TRBV5-6	TRBJ2-7	CASSLSNSYEQYF	TGTGCCAGCAGCTTGTCGAACAGCTACGAGCAGTACTTC
once	TRBD1	TRBV28	TRBJ1-1	CASSFRQGRGNTEAFF	TGTGCCAGCAGTTTCCGACAGGGGCGGGGGAACACTGAAGCTTTCTTT
-	-	TRBV5-1	TRBJ2-7	CASSFAGEQYF	TGCGCCAGCAGCTTCGCGGGGGAGCAGTACTTC
-	-	TRBV5-1	TRBJ2-2	CASSLGGIVKPRSGELFF	TGCGCCAGCAGCTTGGGAGGGATCGTCAAACCGCGAAGCGGGGAGCTGTTTTTT
-	-	TRBV18	TRBJ1-4	CASSPGGGEKLFF	TGTGCCAGCTCACCCGGAGGGGGTGAAAAACTGTTTTTT
-	-	TRBV5-1	TRBJ2-3	CASSLRGTGGDTQYF	TGCGCCAGCAGCCTGAGGGGGACGGGGGGAGATACGCAGTATTTT
-	-	TRBV6-1	TRBJ2-3	CASSETGFTTQYF	TGTGCCAGCAGTGAAACAGGGTTTACTACGCAGTATTTT
-	TRBD2	TRBV28	TRBJ2-1	CASSLSGSSLDEQFF	TGTGCCAGCAGTCTTAGCGGGAGTTCATTAGATGAGCAGTTCTTC
-	TRBD1	TRBV4-2	TRBJ1-5	CASSQDWQGAEPQHF	TGTGCCAGCAGCCAAGATTGGCAGGGGGCTGAGCCCCAGCATTTT
-	TRBD1	TRBV5-1	TRBJ2-1	CASSRGQGFNEQFF	TGCGCCAGCAGCCGAGGACAGGGGTTCAATGAGCAGTTCTTC
-	-	TRBV29-1	TRBJ1-3	CSGSRGPGNTIYF	TGCAGCGGTTCACGGGGCCCTGGAAACACCATATATTTT
-	-	TRBV6-5	TRBJ1-2	CASSYSRIAANYGYTF	TGTGCCAGCAGTTACTCTCGCATAGCGGCTAACTATGGCTACACCTTC
-	-	TRBV7-9	TRBJ1-2	CASSLEVSGGYTF	TGTGCCAGCAGCTTAGAAGTTTCAGGGGGCTACACCTTC
-	TRBD1	TRBV2	TRBJ2-7	CASGQGYEQYF	TGTGCCAGCGGACAGGGCTACGAGCAGTACTTC
-	-	TRBV14	TRBJ1-3	CASTRGRGVGGNTIYF	TGTGCCAGCACACGGGGAAGAGGTGTTGGGGGAAACACCATATATTTT